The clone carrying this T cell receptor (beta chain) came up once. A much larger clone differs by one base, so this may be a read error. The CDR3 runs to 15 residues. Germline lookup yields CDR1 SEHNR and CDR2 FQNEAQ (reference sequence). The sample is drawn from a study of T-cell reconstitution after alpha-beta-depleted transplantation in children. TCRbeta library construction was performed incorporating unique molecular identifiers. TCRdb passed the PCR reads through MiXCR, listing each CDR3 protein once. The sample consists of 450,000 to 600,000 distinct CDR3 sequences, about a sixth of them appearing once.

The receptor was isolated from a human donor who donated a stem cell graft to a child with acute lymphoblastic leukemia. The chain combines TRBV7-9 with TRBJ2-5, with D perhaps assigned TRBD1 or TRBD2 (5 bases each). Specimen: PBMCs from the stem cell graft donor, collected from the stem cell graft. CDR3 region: CASILGTITGETQYF. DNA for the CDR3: TGTGCCAGCATCTTAGGGACCATTACTGGGGAGACCCAGTACTTC. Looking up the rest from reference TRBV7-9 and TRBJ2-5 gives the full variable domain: DTGVSQNPRHKITKRGQNVTFRCDPISEHNRLYWYRQTLGQGPEFLTYFQNEAQLEKSRLLSDRFSAERPKGSFSTLEIQRTEQGDSAMYLCASILGTITGETQYFGPGTRLLVL.